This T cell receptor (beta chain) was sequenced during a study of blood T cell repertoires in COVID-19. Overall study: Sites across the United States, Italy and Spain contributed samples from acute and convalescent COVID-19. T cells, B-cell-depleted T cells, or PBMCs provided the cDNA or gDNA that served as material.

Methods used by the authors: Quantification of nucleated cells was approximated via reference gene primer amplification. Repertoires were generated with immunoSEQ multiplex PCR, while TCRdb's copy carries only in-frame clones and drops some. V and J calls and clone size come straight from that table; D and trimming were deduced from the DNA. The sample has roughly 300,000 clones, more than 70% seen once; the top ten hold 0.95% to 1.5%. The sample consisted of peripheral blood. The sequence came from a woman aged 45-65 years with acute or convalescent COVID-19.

In DNA form, the CDR3 reads TGTGCCAGCAGCTTGGGGCGTCGGGGCACTGAAGCTTTCTTT. The encoded protein is CASSLGRRGTEAFF. The chain uses TRBV5-6 and TRBJ1-1; no firm D call. V was trimmed by 0 bases and J by 4 bases, leaving 10 bases between them. This CDR3 has 14 residues. From germline, CDR1 is SGHDT and CDR2 YYEEEE.